These 19 T cell receptor beta chains originate from one sample sequenced in a study of shared clonotypes between healthy human individuals. The repertoire was sequenced with immunoSEQ multiplex PCR; TCRdb's copy has only in-frame clones and lacks some. The sample lists 2,100,000 or so clones; approximately 95% were seen once. The sequenced sample was naive CD4+ T cells sorted from blood. Subset of the sample: CD45RA+ positively selected. Receptors were obtained from a man between 18 and 29 years old in good health.

The chain combines TRBV19 with TRBJ2-7, with D unclear. This CDR3 spans 13 amino acids. V lost 5 bases, J lost 3 bases, and 11 bases lay in between. Germline CDR1 LNHDA, CDR2 SQIVND (reference sequence). CDR3 region: CASSRGRNYEQYF. CDR3 nucleotides: TGTGCCAGTAGTCGAGGCAGAAACTACGAGCAGTACTTC.

This clone was seen just once. The V and J genes are TRBV9 and TRBJ1-3, with D perhaps TRBD1 (5 bases). The CDR3 loop spans 15 amino acids. V was cut by 3 bases and J by 2 bases, with 12 bases left in between. Per germline, CDR1 SGDLS and CDR2 YYNGEE. CDR3 in amino acids: CASSGQQTTGNTIYF. CDR3 sequence (DNA): TGTGCCAGCAGCGGACAGCAGACCACTGGAAACACCATATATTTT. Complete variable domain (other parts from reference TRBV9 and TRBJ1-3): DSGVTQTPKHLITATGQRVTLRCSPRSGDLSVYWYQQSLDQGLQFLIQYYNGEERAKGNILERFSAQQFPDLHSELNLSSLELGDSALYFCASSGQQTTGNTIYFGEGSWLTVV.

The CDR3: CASSSGLAGIYNEQFF. CDR3 sequence (DNA): TGTGCCAGCAGTTCAGGACTAGCGGGCATATACAATGAGCAGTTCTTC. This chain joins TRBV6-5 and TRBJ2-1; the match to TRBD2 covers 11 bases. Germline V lookup: CDR1 MNHEY, CDR2 SVGAGI. V lost 4 bases to trimming and J lost 4 bases; unmatched junction nucleotides: 6. The CDR3 consists of 16 residues.

V is TRBV20-1 and J is TRBJ1-2; 7 nucleotides match TRBD1. This CDR3 has 10 amino acids. Trimming took 7 bases from V and 9 from J; bases not matched to a gene: 5. In germline, CDR1 is DFQATT, CDR2 SNEGSKA (reference sequence). DNA of the CDR3: TGCAGTGTAACAGGGGATCGCTACACCTTC. Translated, it gives CSVTGDRYTF.

V usage is TRBV19 and J usage is TRBJ1-4; no definite D call. CDR1 is LNHDA, CDR2 SQIVND, per germline (reference sequence). This CDR3 comprises 14 residues. Trimming took off 1 base at V and 5 bases at J, with 8 bases between the two ends. The DNA of the CDR3 is TGTGCCAGTAGTATAGTACAGTCGAATGAAAAACTGTTTTTT. Translating gives CASSIVQSNEKLFF.

DNA of the CDR3: TGCGCCAGCAACTCTGGGCTAGCGGGAGACGAGCAGTACTTC. Its translation: CASNSGLAGDEQYF. This chain uses TRBV5-1 with TRBJ2-7; 10 bases are shared with TRBD2. This CDR3 comprises 14 residues. Looked up from germline, CDR1 is SGHRS and CDR2 is YFSETQ. J gave up 5 bases and V 6 bases, and 8 bases lay outside the gene matches.

This clone was seen only once. The V call is TRBV7-9, the J call TRBJ1-6, with 10 nucleotides matching TRBD1. Looked up from germline, CDR1 is SEHNR and CDR2 is FQNEAQ (reference sequence). Trimming removed 5 bases from V and 8 bases from J; junction bases left unmatched: 6. The CDR3 spans 15 residues. In DNA form, the CDR3 reads TGTGCCAGCAGCCCGAGTGGGACAGGGGATTCACCCCTCCACTTT. This translates into CASSPSGTGDSPLHF.

J is TRBJ1-1 and V is TRBV19; TRBD1 is a possible D gene (5 bases). Trimming left V 6 bases short and J 10 bases short, with 21 bases between. Germline V CDR1 and CDR2: LNHDA, SQIVND (reference sequence). This CDR3 contains 14 residues. DNA for the CDR3: TGTGCCAGTAGCGTGGGGGGAGACTCTTCCGGAGCTTTCTTT. It translates to CASSVGGDSSGAFF.

Comment on this clone: Within the sample, other DNA sequences also encode this same CDR3. The rearrangement uses TRBV10-3 and TRBJ2-5, with D tentatively TRBD2 (5 bases). The V gene lost 4 bases and the J gene lost 2 bases, with 8 bases spanning the gap. Germline V gives CDR1 ENHRY, CDR2 SYGVKD. The CDR3 loop spans 13 amino acids. CDR3 in amino acids: CAISGRGQETQYF. The CDR3 nucleotides read TGTGCCATCAGTGGCCGGGGACAAGAGACCCAGTACTTC.

CDR3 DNA sequence: TGCGCCAGCAGTGAGAGGCTCCGGGGCGAGCAGTACTTC. This gives the protein CASSERLRGEQYF. The chain joins TRBV10-1 to TRBJ2-7; maybe TRBD2 (5 bases). In germline, CDR1 is WNHNN, CDR2 SYGVQD (reference sequence). This CDR3 region has 13 residues. Trimming took off 2 bases at V and 6 bases at J, with 11 bases between the two ends.

The chain carries TRBV5-1 and TRBJ1-1; D not resolved. CDR3 length: 14 residues. CDR1 is SGHRS, CDR2 YFSETQ, per germline. Trimming left V 3 bases short and J 1 base short, with 10 bases between. CDR3 sequence (DNA): TGCGCCAGCAGCTGGGTGGGCGCGAACACTGAAGCTTTCTTT. Translating gives CASSWVGANTEAFF. Drawing the rest from reference TRBV5-1 and TRBJ1-1, the complete variable domain is KAGVTQTPRYLIKTRGQQVTLSCSPISGHRSVSWYQQTPGQGLQFLFEYFSETQRNKGNFPGRFSGRQFSNSRSEMNVSTLELGDSALYLCASSWVGANTEAFFGQGTRLTVV.

The V gene is TRBV30, the J gene TRBJ1-4; D is undetermined. CDR1 and CDR2 from the germline V gene are GTSNPN and SVGIG (reference sequence). Trimming removed 2 bases at V and 4 bases at J, with 8 bases between. The CDR3 spans 13 residues. In DNA, the CDR3 is TGTGCCTGGAGTAGGCAGAATAATGAAAAACTGTTTTTT. Protein: CAWSRQNNEKLFF.

This clone has more than one count but fewer than ten. The same CDR3 also results from other DNA sequences found in this sample. The gene calls are TRBV7-9 and TRBJ1-3, with D possibly matching TRBD1 (6 bases). The V gene's germline CDR1 is SEHNR and CDR2 FQNEAQ (reference sequence). The CDR3 runs 16 residues. V gave up 1 base and J gave up 0 bases, with 10 bases separating them. The DNA of the CDR3 is TGTGCCAGCAGCTTAGGGACAGTCAGCTCTGGAAACACCATATATTTT. This translates into CASSLGTVSSGNTIYF.

The CDR3 loop is CASSPDQTGGGYTF. CDR3 coding DNA: TGTGCCAGCTCACCTGATCAAACAGGGGGAGGCTACACCTTC. The gene calls are TRBV18 and TRBJ1-2, with 8 bases aligning to TRBD1. Losses at the gene ends were 3 bases for V and 8 bases for J; bases not matched to a gene: 8. Germline V gives CDR1 KGHSH, CDR2 LQKENI. CDR3 length: 14 residues.

The rearrangement joins TRBV2 to TRBJ1-4; 8 bases agree with TRBD1. Trimming took 4 bases from V and 7 from J; bases not matched to a gene: 5. There are 14 residues in the CDR3. From germline, CDR1 is SNHLY and CDR2 FYNNEI. The CDR3 region is CASSGQGAAEKLFF. The CDR3 DNA reads as TGTGCCAGCAGTGGCCAGGGGGCAGCTGAAAAACTGTTTTTT.

The chain employs TRBV10-1 and TRBJ2-7; TRBD1 aligns across 7 bases. The CDR3 spans 15 residues. V was clipped by 4 bases and J by 5 bases; unmatched bases: 11. In germline, CDR1 is WNHNN, CDR2 SYGVQD (reference sequence). The CDR3 protein is CASSAIDRDSNEQYF. CDR3 bases: TGCGCCAGCAGTGCGATCGACAGGGATAGCAACGAGCAGTACTTC.

The V call is TRBV4-3, the J call TRBJ2-4; 7 nucleotides line up with TRBD2. V shed 1 base, J shed 0 bases, and the junction held 3 bases outside the gene matches. This CDR3 spans 16 amino acids. Germline lookup yields CDR1 LGHNA and CDR2 YSLEER. CDR3 in amino acids: CASSQGGGLAKNIQYF. DNA for the CDR3: TGCGCCAGCAGCCAAGGGGGGGGTTTAGCCAAAAACATTCAGTACTTC.

The rearrangement joins TRBV18 to TRBJ1-4; the D is unclear. V was pared by 4 bases and J by 0 bases, with 12 bases between. The CDR3 totals 16 residues. Germline V lookup: CDR1 KGHSH, CDR2 LQKENI. CDR3 amino acids: CASSLGPSATNEKLFF. CDR3 sequence (DNA): TGTGCCAGCTCACTAGGACCCAGTGCAACTAATGAAAAACTGTTTTTT.

V gene TRBV5-4 combines with J gene TRBJ1-2, with 10 bases identical to TRBD1. This CDR3 spans 15 amino acids. V lost 4 bases, J lost 4 bases, and 7 bases stayed unmatched. Germline-derived CDR1 and CDR2 are SGHNT and YYREEE (reference sequence). In DNA form, the CDR3 reads TGTGCCAGCAGCGCCGGGACAGGGGTAGCCTATGGCTACACCTTC. Translating gives CASSAGTGVAYGYTF.